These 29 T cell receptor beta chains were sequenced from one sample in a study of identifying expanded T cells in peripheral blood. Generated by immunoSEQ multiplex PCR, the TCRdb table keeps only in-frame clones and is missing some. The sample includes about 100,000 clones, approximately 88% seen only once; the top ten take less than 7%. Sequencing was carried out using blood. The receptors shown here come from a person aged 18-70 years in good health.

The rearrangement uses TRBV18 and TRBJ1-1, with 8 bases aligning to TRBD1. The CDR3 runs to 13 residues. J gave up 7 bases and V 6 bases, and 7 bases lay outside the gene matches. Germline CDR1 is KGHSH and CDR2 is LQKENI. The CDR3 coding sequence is TGTGCCAGCTCTCCGGACAGGGATGTTGAAGCTTTCTTT. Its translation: CASSPDRDVEAFF.

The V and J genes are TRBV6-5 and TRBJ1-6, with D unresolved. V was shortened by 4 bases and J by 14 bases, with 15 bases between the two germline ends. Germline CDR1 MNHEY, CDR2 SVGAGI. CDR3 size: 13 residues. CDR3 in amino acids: CASSSRALRALHF. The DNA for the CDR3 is TGTGCCAGCAGTTCCCGGGCCCTGAGGGCCCTCCACTTT.

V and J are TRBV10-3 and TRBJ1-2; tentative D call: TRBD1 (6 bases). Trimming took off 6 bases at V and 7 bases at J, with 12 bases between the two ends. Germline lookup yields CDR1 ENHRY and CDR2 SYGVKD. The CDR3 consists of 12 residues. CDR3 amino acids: CAIRGGSAGYTF. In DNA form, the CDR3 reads TGTGCCATCAGAGGGGGATCGGCTGGCTACACCTTC.

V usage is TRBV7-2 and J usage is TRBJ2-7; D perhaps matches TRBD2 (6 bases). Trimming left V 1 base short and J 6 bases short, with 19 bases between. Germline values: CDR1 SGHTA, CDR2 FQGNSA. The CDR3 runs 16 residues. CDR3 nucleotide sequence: TGTGCCAGCAGCTTAGTGGGAGGAGGGATGATTTCCGAGCAGTACTTC. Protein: CASSLVGGGMISEQYF. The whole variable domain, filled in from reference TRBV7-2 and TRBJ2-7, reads GAGVSQSPSNKVTEKGKDVELRCDPISGHTALYWYRQSLGQGLEFLIYFQGNSAPDKSGLPSDRFSAERTGGSVSTLTIQRTQQEDSAVYLCASSLVGGGMISEQYFGPGTRLTVT.

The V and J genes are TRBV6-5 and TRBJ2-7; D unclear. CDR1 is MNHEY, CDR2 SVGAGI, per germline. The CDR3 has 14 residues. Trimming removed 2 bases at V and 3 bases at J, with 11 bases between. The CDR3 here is CASSYGSNHYEQYF. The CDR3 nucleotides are TGTGCCAGCAGTTACGGTAGCAACCACTACGAGCAGTACTTC.

Here the CDR3 DNA reads TGTGCCAGCAGCTTTGGGACAGGGGCTGGAAACACCATATATTTT. It specifies CASSFGTGAGNTIYF. The V call is TRBV5-6, the J call TRBJ1-3, with TRBD1 identical over 10 bases. This CDR3 is built from 15 residues. V trimming: 2 bases; J trimming: 2 bases; junction bases outside the gene matches: 1. Germline lookup yields CDR1 SGHDT and CDR2 YYEEEE.

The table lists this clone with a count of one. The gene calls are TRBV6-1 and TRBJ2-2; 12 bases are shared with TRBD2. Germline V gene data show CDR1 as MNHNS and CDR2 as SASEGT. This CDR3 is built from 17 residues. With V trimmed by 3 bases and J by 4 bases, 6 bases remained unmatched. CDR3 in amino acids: CASSELAGGPATGELFF. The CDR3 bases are TGTGCCAGCAGTGAGCTAGCGGGGGGGCCGGCCACCGGGGAGCTGTTTTTT.

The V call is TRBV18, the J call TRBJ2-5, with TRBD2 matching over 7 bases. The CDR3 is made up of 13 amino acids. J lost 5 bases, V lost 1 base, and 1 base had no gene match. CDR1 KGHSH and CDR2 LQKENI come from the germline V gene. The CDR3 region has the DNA TGTGCCAGCTCACCACTGGGGGGGGAGACCCAGTACTTC. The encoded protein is CASSPLGGETQYF. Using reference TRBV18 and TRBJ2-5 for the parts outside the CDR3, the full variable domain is NAGVMQNPRHLVRRRGQEARLRCSPMKGHSHVYWYRQLPEEGLKFMVYLQKENIIDESGMPKERFSAEFPKEGPSILRIQQVVRGDSAAYFCASSPLGGETQYFGPGTRLLVL.

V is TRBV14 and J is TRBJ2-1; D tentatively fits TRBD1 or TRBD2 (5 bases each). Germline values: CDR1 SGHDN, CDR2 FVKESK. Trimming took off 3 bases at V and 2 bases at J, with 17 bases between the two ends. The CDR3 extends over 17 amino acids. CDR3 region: CASSQYRGDPAYNEQFF. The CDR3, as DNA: TGTGCCAGCAGCCAGTATAGGGGAGATCCTGCCTACAATGAGCAGTTCTTC.

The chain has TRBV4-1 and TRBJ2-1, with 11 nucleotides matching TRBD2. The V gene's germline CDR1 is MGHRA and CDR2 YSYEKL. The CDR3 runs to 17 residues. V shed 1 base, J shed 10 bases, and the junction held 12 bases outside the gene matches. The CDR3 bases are TGCGCCAGCAGCCAAGGCCTACTAGCGGGGGCCCTAATGGAGCAGTTCTTC. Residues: CASSQGLLAGALMEQFF.

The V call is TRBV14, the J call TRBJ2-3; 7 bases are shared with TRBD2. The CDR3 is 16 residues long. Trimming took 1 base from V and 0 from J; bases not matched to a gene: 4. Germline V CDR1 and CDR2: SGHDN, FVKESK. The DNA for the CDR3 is TGTGCCAGCAGCCAAGCCGGGAGGCCTAGCACAGATACGCAGTATTTT. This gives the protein CASSQAGRPSTDTQYF. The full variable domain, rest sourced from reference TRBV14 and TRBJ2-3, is EAGVTQFPSHSVIEKGQTVTLRCDPISGHDNLYWYRRVMGKEIKFLLHFVKESKQDESGMPNNRFLAERTGGTYSTLKVQPAELEDSGVYFCASSQAGRPSTDTQYFGPGTRLTVL.

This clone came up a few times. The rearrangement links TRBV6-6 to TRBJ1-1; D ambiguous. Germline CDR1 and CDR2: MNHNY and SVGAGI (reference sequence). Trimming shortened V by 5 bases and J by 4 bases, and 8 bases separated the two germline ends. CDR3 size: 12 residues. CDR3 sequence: CASSQTGTEAFF. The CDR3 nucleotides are TGTGCCAGCAGTCAAACTGGCACTGAAGCTTTCTTT.

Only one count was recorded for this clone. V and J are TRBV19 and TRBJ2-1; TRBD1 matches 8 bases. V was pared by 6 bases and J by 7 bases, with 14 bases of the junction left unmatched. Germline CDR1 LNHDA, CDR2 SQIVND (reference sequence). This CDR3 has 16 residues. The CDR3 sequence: CASSTKDRVLGNEQFF. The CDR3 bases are TGTGCCAGTAGCACGAAGGACAGGGTGTTAGGAAATGAGCAGTTCTTC.

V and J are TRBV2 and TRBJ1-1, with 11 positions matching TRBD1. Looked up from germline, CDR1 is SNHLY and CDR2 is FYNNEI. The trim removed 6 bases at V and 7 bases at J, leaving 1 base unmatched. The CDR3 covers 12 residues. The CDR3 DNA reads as TGTGCCAGCAGGGGACAGGGGGATGAAGCTTTCTTT. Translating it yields CASRGQGDEAFF. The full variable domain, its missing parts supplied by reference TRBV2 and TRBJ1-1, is EPEVTQTPSHQVTQMGQEVILRCVPISNHLYFYWYRQILGQKVEFLVSFYNNEISEKSEIFDDQFSVERPDGSNFTLKIRSTKLEDSAMYFCASRGQGDEAFFGQGTRLTVV.

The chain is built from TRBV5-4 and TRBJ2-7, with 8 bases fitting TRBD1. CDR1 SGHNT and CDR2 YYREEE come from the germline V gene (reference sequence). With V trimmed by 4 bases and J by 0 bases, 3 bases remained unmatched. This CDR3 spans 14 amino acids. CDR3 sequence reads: CASSTTGASYEQYF. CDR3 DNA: TGTGCCAGCAGCACGACAGGGGCCTCCTACGAGCAGTACTTC.

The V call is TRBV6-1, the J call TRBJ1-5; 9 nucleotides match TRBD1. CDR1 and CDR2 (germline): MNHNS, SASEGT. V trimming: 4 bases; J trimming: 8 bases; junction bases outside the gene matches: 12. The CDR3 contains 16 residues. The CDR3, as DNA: TGTGCCAGCAGTGCCGGGACAGGGTTAAGGTGGGAGCCCCAGCATTTT. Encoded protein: CASSAGTGLRWEPQHF.

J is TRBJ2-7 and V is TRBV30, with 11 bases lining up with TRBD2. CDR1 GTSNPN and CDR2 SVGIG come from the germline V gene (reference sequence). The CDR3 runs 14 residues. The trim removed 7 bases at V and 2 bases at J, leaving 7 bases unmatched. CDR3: CASAPSGRPYEQYF. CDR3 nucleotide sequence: TGTGCCTCCGCCCCTAGCGGGAGGCCCTACGAGCAGTACTTC.

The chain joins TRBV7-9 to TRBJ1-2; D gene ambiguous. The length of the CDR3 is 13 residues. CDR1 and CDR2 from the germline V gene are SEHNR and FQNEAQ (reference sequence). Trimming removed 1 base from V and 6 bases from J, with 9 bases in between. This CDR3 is CASSLDPADGYTF. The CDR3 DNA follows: TGTGCCAGCAGCTTAGATCCGGCAGATGGCTACACCTTC.

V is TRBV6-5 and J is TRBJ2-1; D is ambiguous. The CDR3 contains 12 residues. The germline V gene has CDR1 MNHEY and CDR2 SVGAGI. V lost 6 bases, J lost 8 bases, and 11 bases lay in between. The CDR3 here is CASSPGAYEQFF. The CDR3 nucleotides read TGTGCCAGCAGCCCCGGTGCATATGAGCAGTTCTTC.

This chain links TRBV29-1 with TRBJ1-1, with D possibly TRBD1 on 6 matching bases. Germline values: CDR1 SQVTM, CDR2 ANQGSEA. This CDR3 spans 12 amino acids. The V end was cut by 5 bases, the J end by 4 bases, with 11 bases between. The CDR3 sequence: CSVKGGGTEAFF. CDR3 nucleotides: TGCAGCGTTAAAGGGGGTGGCACTGAAGCTTTCTTT.

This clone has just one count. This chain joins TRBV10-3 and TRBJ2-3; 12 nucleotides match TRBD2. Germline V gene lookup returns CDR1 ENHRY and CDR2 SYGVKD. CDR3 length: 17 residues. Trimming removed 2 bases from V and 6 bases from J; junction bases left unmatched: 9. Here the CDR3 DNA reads TGTGCCATCAGTGAGGTAGCTAGCGGGGGGGAGACGGATACGCAGTATTTT. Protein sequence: CAISEVASGGETDTQYF.

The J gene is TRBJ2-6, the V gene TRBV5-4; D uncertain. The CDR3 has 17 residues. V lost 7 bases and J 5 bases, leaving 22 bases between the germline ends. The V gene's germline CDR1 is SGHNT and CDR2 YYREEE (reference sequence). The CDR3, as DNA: TGTGCCAGCCGCTACGATACCAGACAAAGTCGGGCCAACGTCCTGACTTTC. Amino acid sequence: CASRYDTRQSRANVLTF.

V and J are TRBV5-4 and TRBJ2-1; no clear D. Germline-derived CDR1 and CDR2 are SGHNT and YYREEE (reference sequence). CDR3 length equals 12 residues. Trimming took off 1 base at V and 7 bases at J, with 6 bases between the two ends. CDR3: CASSLLDNEQFF. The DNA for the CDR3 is TGTGCCAGCAGCTTGTTGGATAATGAGCAGTTCTTC. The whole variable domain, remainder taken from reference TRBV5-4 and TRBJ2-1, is ETGVTQSPTHLIKTRGQQVTLRCSSQSGHNTVSWYQQALGQGPQFIFQYYREEENGRGNFPPRFSGLQFPNYSSELNVNALELDDSALYLCASSLLDNEQFFGPGTRLTVL.

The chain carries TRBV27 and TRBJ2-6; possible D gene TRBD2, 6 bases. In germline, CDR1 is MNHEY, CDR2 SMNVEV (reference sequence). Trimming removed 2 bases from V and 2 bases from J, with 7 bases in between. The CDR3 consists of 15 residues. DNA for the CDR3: TGTGCCAGCAGTTTAGGAGGGGCTGGGGCCAACGTCCTGACTTTC. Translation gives CASSLGGAGANVLTF. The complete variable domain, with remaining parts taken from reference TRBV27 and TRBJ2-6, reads EAQVTQNPRYLITVTGKKLTVTCSQNMNHEYMSWYRQDPGLGLRQIYYSMNVEVTDKGDVPEGYKVSRKEKRNFPLILESPSPNQTSLYFCASSLGGAGANVLTFGAGSRLTVL.

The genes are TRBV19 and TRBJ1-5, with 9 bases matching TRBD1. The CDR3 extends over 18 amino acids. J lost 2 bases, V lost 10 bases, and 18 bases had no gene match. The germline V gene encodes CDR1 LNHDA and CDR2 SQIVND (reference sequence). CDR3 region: CATSGTGSSVGGNQPQHF. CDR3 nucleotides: TGTGCCACCTCCGGGACAGGGAGTAGTGTGGGCGGCAATCAGCCCCAGCATTTT. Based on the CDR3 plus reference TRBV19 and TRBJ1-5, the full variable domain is DGGITQSPKYLFRKEGQNVTLSCEQNLNHDAMYWYRQDPGQGLRLIYYSQIVNDFQKGDIAEGYSVSREKKESFPLTVTSAQKNPTAFYLCATSGTGSSVGGNQPQHFGDGTRLSIL.

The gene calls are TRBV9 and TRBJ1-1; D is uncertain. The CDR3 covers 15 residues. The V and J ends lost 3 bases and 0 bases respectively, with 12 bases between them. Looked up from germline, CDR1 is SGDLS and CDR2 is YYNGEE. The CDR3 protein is CASSAYSDLNTEAFF. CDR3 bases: TGTGCCAGCAGCGCCTACAGCGATTTGAACACTGAAGCTTTCTTT. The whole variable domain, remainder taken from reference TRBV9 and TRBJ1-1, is DSGVTQTPKHLITATGQRVTLRCSPRSGDLSVYWYQQSLDQGLQFLIQYYNGEERAKGNILERFSAQQFPDLHSELNLSSLELGDSALYFCASSAYSDLNTEAFFGQGTRLTVV.

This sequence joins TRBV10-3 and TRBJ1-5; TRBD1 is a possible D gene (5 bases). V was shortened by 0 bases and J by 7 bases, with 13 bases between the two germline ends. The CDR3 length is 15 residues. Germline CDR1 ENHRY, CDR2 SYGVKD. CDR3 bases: TGTGCCATCAGTGAGTCGGTCGGGGGGGTCCAGCCCCAGCATTTT. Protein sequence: CAISESVGGVQPQHF.

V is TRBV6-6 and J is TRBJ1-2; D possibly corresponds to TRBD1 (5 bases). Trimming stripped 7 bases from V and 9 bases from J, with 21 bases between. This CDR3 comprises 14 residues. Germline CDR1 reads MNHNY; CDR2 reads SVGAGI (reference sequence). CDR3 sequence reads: CASTDQWGRSSYTF. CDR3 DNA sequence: TGTGCCAGCACCGATCAATGGGGGAGGTCGAGCTACACCTTC.

CDR3 protein: CASSLSSQSEAFF. The CDR3 nucleotides are TGTGCCAGCAGTTTATCGTCACAGTCTGAAGCTTTCTTT. This chain joins TRBV27 and TRBJ1-1, with no clear D. Germline loops: CDR1 MNHEY, CDR2 SMNVEV (reference sequence). Trimming shortened V by 0 bases and J by 6 bases, and 8 bases separated the two germline ends. This CDR3 has 13 residues.